A single sample gave rise to the 13 T cell receptor beta chains below, sequenced in a study of cytomegalovirus exposure and HLA in healthy donors listed by TCRdb under 2017. The library was made by the immunoSEQ multiplex PCR assay. TCRdb obtained this table from immuneACCESS and retained in-frame rearrangements with V and J assigned. These tables miss some clones; where compared with another copy, unresolved V genes account for less than half of the shortfall, and the remainder is unexplained. For this sample there are over 85,000 clones; 84% appear just once. About 12% of the sample rests with the top ten. Specimen: PBMCs. The receptors here all came from a woman in her late teens or twenties in good health and CMV-seropositive.

The genes are TRBV5-6 and TRBJ1-2; D may be TRBD1 (6 bases). V was pared by 5 bases and J by 4 bases, with 12 bases between. The CDR3 is 13 amino acids. Germline lookup yields CDR1 SGHDT and CDR2 YYEEEE. The CDR3 protein is CASRGGDGYGYTF. The CDR3 nucleotides read TGTGCCAGCAGAGGGGGGGACGGCTATGGCTACACCTTC.

This clone was detected only a few times. The chain is built from TRBV19 and TRBJ2-5, with 8 bases matching TRBD1. Germline lookup yields CDR1 LNHDA and CDR2 SQIVND (reference sequence). The CDR3 is 14 amino acids. With 5 bases clipped from V and 2 bases from J, the junction kept 4 bases outside the gene matches. The DNA of the CDR3 is TGTGCCAGTAGTCCCCGGGACAGGCAAGAGACCCAGTACTTC. Amino acid sequence: CASSPRDRQETQYF.

The chain is built from TRBV5-1 and TRBJ2-1; no reliable D call. The CDR3 totals 12 residues. V gave up 0 bases and J gave up 7 bases, with 5 bases separating them. Germline V gives CDR1 SGHRS, CDR2 YFSETQ. The CDR3 nucleotides read TGCGCCAGCAGCTTGGCCTCGAATGAGCAGTTCTTC. Translating gives CASSLASNEQFF. Based on the CDR3 plus reference TRBV5-1 and TRBJ2-1, the full variable domain is KAGVTQTPRYLIKTRGQQVTLSCSPISGHRSVSWYQQTPGQGLQFLFEYFSETQRNKGNFPGRFSGRQFSNSRSEMNVSTLELGDSALYLCASSLASNEQFFGPGTRLTVL.

The V call is TRBV7-9, the J call TRBJ1-4; D gene unclear. V lost 4 bases to trimming and J lost 7 bases, with 19 bases between them. This CDR3 is 16 amino acids long. Looked up from germline, CDR1 is SEHNR and CDR2 is FQNEAQ (reference sequence). The CDR3, as DNA: TGTGCCAGCAGCTCAAACCCGCTACGTCGGGGTGAAAAACTGTTTTTT. Its protein is CASSSNPLRRGEKLFF.

This clone was picked up a small number of times. This sequence joins TRBV6-1 and TRBJ2-7; perhaps TRBD2 as D (5 bases). Deletions cut 4 bases from V and 4 bases from J, with 8 bases between. This CDR3 comprises 12 residues. Germline values: CDR1 MNHNS, CDR2 SASEGT. The CDR3 DNA follows: TGTGCCAGCAGTGCGGGGTCTTACGAGCAGTACTTC. It codes for CASSAGSYEQYF.

The chain links TRBV11-2 to TRBJ2-5; 11 bases line up with TRBD1. The CDR3 runs 17 residues. Per the germline V gene, CDR1 is SGHAT and CDR2 is FQNNGV. After removal of 3 bases from V and 2 bases from J, the junction contained 8 bases not matched to a gene. CDR3 DNA: TGTGCCAGCAGCTTTAGGGGGACAGGGGGTGGTCAAGAGACCCAGTACTTC. As protein: CASSFRGTGGGQETQYF.

V and J are TRBV6-6 and TRBJ2-1, with TRBD1 identical over 8 bases. V lost 7 bases to trimming and J lost 6 bases; unmatched junction nucleotides: 11. Germline lookup yields CDR1 MNHNY and CDR2 SVGAGI (reference sequence). CDR3 size: 15 residues. Here the CDR3 reads CASTATGTGFNEQFF. The CDR3 DNA reads as TGTGCCAGCACCGCCACCGGGACAGGATTCAATGAGCAGTTCTTC.

CDR3 in amino acids: CASSISRGDGYTF. The CDR3, as DNA: TGTGCCAGTAGTATATCCCGGGGGGATGGCTACACCTTC. V usage is TRBV19 and J usage is TRBJ1-2; weak D call: TRBD1 (5 bases). This CDR3 contains 13 residues. The V gene's germline CDR1 is LNHDA and CDR2 SQIVND (reference sequence). V dropped 2 bases and J dropped 6 bases, with 10 bases sitting between them.

The chain couples TRBV6-5 to TRBJ1-5; D is possibly TRBD1 (5 bases). Germline CDR1 reads MNHEY; CDR2 reads SVGAGI. V lost 0 bases and J 3 bases, leaving 9 bases between the germline ends. CDR3 length: 15 residues. The CDR3 nucleotides read TGTGCCAGCAGTTACTCGGGGGGGGACAATCAGCCCCAGCATTTT. Translating it yields CASSYSGGDNQPQHF.

The V gene is TRBV9, the J gene TRBJ2-1; 10 bases line up with TRBD1. The germline gives CDR1 SGDLS, CDR2 YYNGEE. The CDR3 loop spans 14 amino acids. J was trimmed by 7 bases and V by 4 bases; bases with no gene match: 5. CDR3 loop: CASSKDRGRNEQFF. The CDR3 DNA is TGTGCCAGCAGCAAAGACAGGGGGCGGAATGAGCAGTTCTTC.

The rearrangement links TRBV23-1 to TRBJ1-5; TRBD1 matches 7 bases. TRBV23-1 belongs to the ORF category, with a function that is uncertain. V lost 6 bases, J lost 1 base, and 6 bases stayed unmatched. This CDR3 has 15 amino acids. CDR3 sequence: CASRHDRVSNQPQHF. In nucleotides, the CDR3 is TGCGCCAGCAGACACGACAGGGTGAGCAATCAGCCCCAGCATTTT.

The chain couples TRBV23-1 to TRBJ1-4, with a tentative D call TRBD1 (5 bases). TRBV23-1 is an ORF for which the function is uncertain. Trimming removed 8 bases at V and 7 bases at J, with 20 bases between. This CDR3 comprises 15 residues. The CDR3 sequence: CASYRRDGVGEKLFF. CDR3 DNA sequence: TGCGCCAGCTACCGGCGGGACGGGGTGGGTGAAAAACTGTTTTTT.

The genes are TRBV7-6 and TRBJ2-1; 13 nucleotides match TRBD2. The CDR3 is 17 residues long. Per germline, CDR1 SGHVS and CDR2 FNYEAQ. The ends lost 5 bases at V and 6 bases at J; junction bases unmatched: 10. CDR3 protein: CASSATTSGGTGNEQFF. Here the CDR3 DNA reads TGTGCCAGCAGCGCTACGACTAGCGGGGGGACGGGCAATGAGCAGTTCTTC. Supplemented by reference TRBV7-6 and TRBJ2-1, the full variable domain reads GAGVSQSPRYKVTKRGQDVALRCDPISGHVSLYWYRQALGQGPEFLTYFNYEAQQDKSGLPNDRFSAERPEGSISTLTIQRTEQRDSAMYRCASSATTSGGTGNEQFFGPGTRLTVL.